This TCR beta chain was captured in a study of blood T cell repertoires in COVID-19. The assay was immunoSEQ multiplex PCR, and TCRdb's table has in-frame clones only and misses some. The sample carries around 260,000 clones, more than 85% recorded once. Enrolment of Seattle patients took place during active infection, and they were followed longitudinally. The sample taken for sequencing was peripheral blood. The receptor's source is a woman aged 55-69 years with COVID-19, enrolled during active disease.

This chain's CDR3 is CASSPPTAGSQETQYF. CDR3 nucleotides: TGTGCCAGCTCACCACCGACTGCGGGTAGTCAAGAGACCCAGTACTTC. The J gene is TRBJ2-5, the V gene TRBV18; weak D call: TRBD2 (5 bases). The CDR3 is made up of 16 amino acids. Trimming pared 0 bases from V and 2 bases from J, leaving 13 bases between. Germline assignment: CDR1 KGHSH and CDR2 LQKENI.